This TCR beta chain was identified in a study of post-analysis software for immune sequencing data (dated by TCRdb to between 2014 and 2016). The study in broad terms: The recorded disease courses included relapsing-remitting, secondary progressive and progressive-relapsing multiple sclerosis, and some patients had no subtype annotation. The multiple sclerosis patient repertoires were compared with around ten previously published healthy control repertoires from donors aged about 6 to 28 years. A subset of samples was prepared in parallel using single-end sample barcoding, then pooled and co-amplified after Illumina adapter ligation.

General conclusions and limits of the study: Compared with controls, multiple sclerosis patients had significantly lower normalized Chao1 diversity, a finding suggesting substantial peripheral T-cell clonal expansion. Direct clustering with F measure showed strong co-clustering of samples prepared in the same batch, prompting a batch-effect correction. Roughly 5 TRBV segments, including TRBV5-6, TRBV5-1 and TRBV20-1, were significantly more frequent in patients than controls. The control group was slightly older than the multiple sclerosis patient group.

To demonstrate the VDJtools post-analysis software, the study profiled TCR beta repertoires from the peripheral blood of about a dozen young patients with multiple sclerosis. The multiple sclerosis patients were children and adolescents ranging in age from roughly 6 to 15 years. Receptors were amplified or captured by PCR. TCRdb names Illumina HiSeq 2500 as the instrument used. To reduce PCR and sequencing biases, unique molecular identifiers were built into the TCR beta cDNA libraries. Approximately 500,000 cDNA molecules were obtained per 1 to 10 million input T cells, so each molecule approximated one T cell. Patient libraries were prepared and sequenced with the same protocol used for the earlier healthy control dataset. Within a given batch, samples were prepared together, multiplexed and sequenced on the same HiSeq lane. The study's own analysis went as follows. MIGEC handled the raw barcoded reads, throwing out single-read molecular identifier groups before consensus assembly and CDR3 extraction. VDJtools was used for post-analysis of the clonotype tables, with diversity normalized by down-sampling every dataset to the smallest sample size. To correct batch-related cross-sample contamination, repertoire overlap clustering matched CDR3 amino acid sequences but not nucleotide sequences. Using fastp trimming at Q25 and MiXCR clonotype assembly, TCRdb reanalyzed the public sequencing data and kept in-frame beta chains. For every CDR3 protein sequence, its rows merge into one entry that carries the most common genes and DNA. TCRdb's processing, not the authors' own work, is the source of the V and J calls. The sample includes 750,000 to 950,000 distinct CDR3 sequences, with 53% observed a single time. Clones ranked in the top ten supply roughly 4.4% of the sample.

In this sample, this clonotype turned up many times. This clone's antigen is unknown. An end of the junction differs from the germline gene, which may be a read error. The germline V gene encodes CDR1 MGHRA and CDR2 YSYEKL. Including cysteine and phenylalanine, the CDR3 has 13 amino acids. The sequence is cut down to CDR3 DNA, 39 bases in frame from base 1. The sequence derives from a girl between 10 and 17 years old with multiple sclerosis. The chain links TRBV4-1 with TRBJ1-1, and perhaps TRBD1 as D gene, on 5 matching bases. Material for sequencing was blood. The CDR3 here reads CASSQTGNTEAFF. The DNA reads TGTGCCAGCAGCCAAACAGGGAACACTGAAGCTTTCTTT.